The next 14 T cell receptor beta chains were all read from a single sample in a study of siplizumab effects on memory and regulatory T cells. Sequencing used immunoSEQ multiplex PCR; TCRdb keeps in-frame clones, though not all of them. This sample carries some 97,000 clones, around 95% of them seen once, and the ten largest clones take under 0.65%. Sequenced material: Tregs sorted from blood. These receptors were taken from a human donor in good health.

The gene calls are TRBV5-5 and TRBJ1-1; 8 bases agree with TRBD1. V shed 0 bases, J shed 3 bases, and the junction held 13 bases outside the gene matches. This CDR3 is built from 18 residues. CDR1 is SGHKS, CDR2 YYEKEE, per germline (reference sequence). CDR3 nucleotides: TGTGCCAGCAGCTTGGTCGAGATCCGCGGCAGGGGGCACACTGAAGCTTTCTTT. Translating it yields CASSLVEIRGRGHTEAFF.

V and J are TRBV28 and TRBJ2-7; D remains ambiguous. In germline, CDR1 is MDHEN, CDR2 SYDVKM. V dropped 4 bases and J dropped 2 bases, with 6 bases sitting between them. The CDR3 spans 12 residues. CDR3 residues: CASSYMAYEQYF. The CDR3 nucleotides read TGTGCCAGCAGTTATATGGCCTACGAGCAGTACTTC.

This chain uses TRBV28 with TRBJ2-1; 10 bases align to TRBD2. The length of the CDR3 is 16 residues. Per germline, CDR1 MDHEN and CDR2 SYDVKM. After removal of 2 bases from V and 11 bases from J, the junction contained 12 bases not matched to a gene. CDR3 sequence reads: CASSLIYGASGGKQFF. CDR3 nucleotide sequence: TGTGCCAGCAGTTTAATTTATGGGGCTAGCGGGGGAAAGCAGTTCTTC.

The rearrangement joins TRBV6-5 to TRBJ1-2; the D gene is possibly TRBD1 (5 bases). CDR3 size: 14 residues. The ends were cut back, 0 bases at V and 8 bases at J, with 13 bases in the middle. The germline V gene encodes CDR1 MNHEY and CDR2 SVGAGI. Written as DNA, the CDR3 is TGTGCCAGCAGTTACTCGACCCAGGGCGGGGGCTACACCTTC. Its translation is CASSYSTQGGGYTF.

V is TRBV30 and J is TRBJ1-2; D not resolved. The CDR3 contains 11 residues. Germline loops: CDR1 GTSNPN, CDR2 SVGIG (reference sequence). Trimming took 0 bases from V and 7 from J, leaving 6 bases between them. The CDR3 DNA is TGTGCCTGGAGTGTACGGCGTGGCTACACCTTC. Translating gives CAWSVRRGYTF.

The chain has TRBV6-5 and TRBJ1-1; 9 bases line up with TRBD1. This CDR3 is 14 amino acids long. V gave up 6 bases and J gave up 4 bases; unmatched junction bases: 6. The germline CDR1 and CDR2 sequences are MNHEY and SVGAGI. The CDR3 is CASRSGDRATEAFF. CDR3 in DNA: TGTGCCAGCAGATCAGGGGACAGGGCCACTGAAGCTTTCTTT.

This clone was observed a single time. The rearrangement links TRBV19 to TRBJ1-2, with D possibly matching TRBD1 (5 bases). CDR3 length: 13 amino acids. Germline lookup yields CDR1 LNHDA and CDR2 SQIVND (reference sequence). Trimming left V 2 bases short and J 9 bases short, with 13 bases between. Here the CDR3 reads CASSILQGVRYTF. DNA for the CDR3: TGTGCCAGTAGTATATTGCAGGGTGTGCGCTACACCTTC.

In the case of this clone: Other nucleotide sequences from this sample produce the same CDR3. The gene calls are TRBV6-5 and TRBJ1-1; possibly TRBD1 for D (5 bases). Trimming removed 2 bases from V and 1 base from J, with 8 bases in between. The CDR3 loop spans 14 amino acids. The germline V gene encodes CDR1 MNHEY and CDR2 SVGAGI. The CDR3 reads CASSYRGGNTEAFF. The DNA of the CDR3 is TGTGCCAGCAGTTACCGGGGGGGGAACACTGAAGCTTTCTTT.

The rearrangement uses TRBV27 and TRBJ2-1, with D possibly TRBD1 on 5 matching bases. V was cut by 8 bases and J by 9 bases, with 17 bases left in between. Germline assignment: CDR1 MNHEY and CDR2 SMNVEV (reference sequence). The CDR3 is 13 amino acids. The CDR3 sequence is CASSREGLGEQFF. Written as DNA, the CDR3 is TGTGCCAGCTCCAGGGAAGGATTAGGTGAGCAGTTCTTC.

This chain uses TRBV6-6 with TRBJ2-7; 10 bases are shared with TRBD2. This CDR3 has 13 residues. Germline loops: CDR1 MNHNY, CDR2 SVGAGI (reference sequence). With 8 bases clipped from V and 3 bases from J, the junction kept 4 bases outside the gene matches. The CDR3 nucleotides read TGTGCCAGCCGCCTAGCGGGGGACTACGAGCAGTACTTC. The encoded protein is CASRLAGDYEQYF.

The chain employs TRBV9 and TRBJ1-1; weak D call: TRBD1 (5 bases). The V and J ends lost 3 bases and 4 bases respectively, with 16 bases between them. This CDR3 region has 15 residues. From germline, CDR1 is SGDLS and CDR2 YYNGEE. CDR3 sequence: CASSAIRADSTEAFF. In nucleotides, the CDR3 is TGTGCCAGCAGCGCAATCCGGGCAGACAGCACTGAAGCTTTCTTT.

The chain couples TRBV19 to TRBJ1-1; D call uncertain. The CDR3 is 13 amino acids. CDR1 LNHDA and CDR2 SQIVND come from the germline V gene (reference sequence). The ends were cut back, 1 base at V and 8 bases at J, with 11 bases in the middle. The CDR3 region has the DNA TGTGCCAGTAGTATAGTCCGACTAGGCGAAGCTTTCTTT. Translated: CASSIVRLGEAFF.

The V call is TRBV7-8, the J call TRBJ2-1; maybe TRBD1 (5 bases). The CDR3 contains 13 residues. From germline, CDR1 is SGHVS and CDR2 FQNEAQ. The V and J ends lost 5 bases and 3 bases respectively, with 8 bases between them. CDR3: CASSVDSYNEQFF. In nucleotides, the CDR3 is TGTGCCAGCAGCGTAGACAGCTACAATGAGCAGTTCTTC.

J is TRBJ2-4 and V is TRBV7-9; D unclear. Germline-derived CDR1 and CDR2 are SEHNR and FQNEAQ (reference sequence). The germline V and J ends were trimmed by 5 bases and 4 bases, with 12 bases remaining between them. CDR3 size: 14 residues. The chain's CDR3 is CASSQLSTKNIQYF. CDR3 nucleotides: TGTGCCAGCAGCCAGCTTTCGACTAAAAACATTCAGTACTTC.